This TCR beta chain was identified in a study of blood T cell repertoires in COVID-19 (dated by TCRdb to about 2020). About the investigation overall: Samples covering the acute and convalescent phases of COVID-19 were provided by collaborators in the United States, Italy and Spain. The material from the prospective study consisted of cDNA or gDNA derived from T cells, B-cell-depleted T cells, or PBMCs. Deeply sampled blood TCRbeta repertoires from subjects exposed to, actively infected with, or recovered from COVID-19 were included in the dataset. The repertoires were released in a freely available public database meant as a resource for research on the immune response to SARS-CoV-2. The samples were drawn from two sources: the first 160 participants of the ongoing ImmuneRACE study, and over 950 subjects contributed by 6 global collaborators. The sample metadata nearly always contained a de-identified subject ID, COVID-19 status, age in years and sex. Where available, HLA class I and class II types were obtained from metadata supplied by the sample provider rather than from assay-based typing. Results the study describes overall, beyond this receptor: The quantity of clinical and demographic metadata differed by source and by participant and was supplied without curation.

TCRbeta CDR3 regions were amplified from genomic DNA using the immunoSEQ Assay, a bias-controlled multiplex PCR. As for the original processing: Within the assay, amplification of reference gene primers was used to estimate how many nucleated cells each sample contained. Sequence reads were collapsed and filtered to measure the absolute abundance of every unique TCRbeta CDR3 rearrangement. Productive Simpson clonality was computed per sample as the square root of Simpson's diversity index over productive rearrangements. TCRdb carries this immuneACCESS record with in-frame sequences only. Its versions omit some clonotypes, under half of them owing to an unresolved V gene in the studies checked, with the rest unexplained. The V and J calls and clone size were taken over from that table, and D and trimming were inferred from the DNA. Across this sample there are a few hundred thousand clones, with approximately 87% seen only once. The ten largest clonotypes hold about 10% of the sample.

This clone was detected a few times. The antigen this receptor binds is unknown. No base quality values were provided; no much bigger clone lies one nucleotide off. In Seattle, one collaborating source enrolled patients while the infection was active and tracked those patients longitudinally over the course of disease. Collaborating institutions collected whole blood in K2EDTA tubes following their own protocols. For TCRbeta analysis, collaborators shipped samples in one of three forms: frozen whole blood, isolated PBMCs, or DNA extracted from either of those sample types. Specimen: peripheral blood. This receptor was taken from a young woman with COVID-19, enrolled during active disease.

The DNA reads as follows: TGCAGCTTTTCTCTCACCGGGGAGCTGTTTTTT. The encoded protein is CSFSLTGELFF. Recombination connected TRBV29-1 to TRBJ2-2; the D segment cannot be called with confidence. The CDR3 holds 11 amino acids from the cysteine to the phenylalanine. Kept here is only the CDR3 DNA, which spans 33 bases and is read in frame from base 1. The junction shows trimming of 8 bases on V and 4 bases on J, plus 8 bases between the germline ends. CDR1 SQVTM and CDR2 ANQGSEA are derived from the germline V gene.